This T cell receptor (beta chain) was obtained from a study of human T cells and chemical hapten exposure. Turning to the study itself: Sensitization involved placing 2% DPC onto a 2 cm by 2 cm region of upper inner arm skin.

In the case of this clonotype: The antigen is not known.

Time point given: patch test 1, 2 weeks after DPC sensitization. Described treatment: therapeutic diphenylcyclopropenone sensitization with weekly scalp DPC. General study points: PT1 expanded TCR numbers rose with patch test score. Compared with pre-sensitization or healthy control sets, expanded TCRs clustered more.

This CDR3 is 14 amino acids long. The V gene's germline CDR1 is MDHEN and CDR2 SYDVKM. With 4 bases clipped from V and 4 bases from J, the junction kept 6 bases outside the gene matches. Using its own MiXCR run on the RACE reads, TCRdb lists one record per CDR3 protein. The data hold roughly 120,000 distinct CDR3 sequences, with 9% to 13% observed a single time. The specimen was whole blood, collected in connection with sensitization to the hapten diphenylcyclopropenone (DPC). The chain is built from TRBV28 and TRBJ2-7; TRBD1 aligns across 8 bases. The source of this sequence is a woman between 45 and 65 years old with alopecia areata. Some clones in this sample may be carry-over from other donors' samples. The CDR3 DNA reads as TGTGCCAGCAGTTCAACCGGGACAGGTTACGAGCAGTACTTC. Translating gives CASSSTGTGYEQYF.